The sequence of this T cell receptor beta chain was determined in a study of T cells after yellow fever vaccination. Study-wide background: Any fraction with a low cell number was prepared using SMART-Seq v4 Ultra Low Input.

TCRdb processed the 5' RACE reads anew with MiXCR; each CDR3 protein has one entry. The sample shows a few hundred thousand distinct CDR3 sequences, 3.5% to 4.5% of them seen only once. Trimming removed 0 bases at V and 2 bases at J, with 8 bases between. The CDR3 covers 14 residues. CDR1 is SGHDT, CDR2 YYEEEE, per germline. This clonotype was counted only a few times. No antigen is known for it. Study results and caveats: The secondary T-cell response peaked on day 5, not day 15, but was weaker.

The clonotype originates from a man aged 18-30 years who received the YFV17D yellow fever vaccine. The material was PBMCs, obtained 5 days after the yellow fever booster vaccination. The chain is built from TRBV5-6 and TRBJ1-2, with no clear D. The DNA for the CDR3 is TGTGCCAGCAGCTTGGCCCCGCGGAACTATGGCTACACCTTC. Its translation: CASSLAPRNYGYTF.